The subject of this entry is one T cell receptor (beta chain). Its antigen is unidentified. The repertoire was sequenced with immunoSEQ multiplex PCR; TCRdb's copy has only in-frame clones and lacks some. The sample lists 1,500 to 2,500 clones, about four fifths seen once, with 11% to 15% in the top ten. DNA was extracted from unsorted cell suspensions stored frozen. The sample comes from a study of immune cell composition in non-small cell lung cancer. Whole-study context: Most cases were lung adenocarcinoma or squamous cell carcinoma. Findings and caveats of the study: Lung adenocarcinomas had lower top 10 clone scores and clonality than squamous tumours. Tumour TCR-beta clonality showed no significant link to smoking pack-years.

V shed 3 bases and J shed 3 bases, with 12 bases lying between them. This CDR3 comprises 15 residues. In germline, CDR1 is MDHEN, CDR2 SYDVKM. Sequenced input: lung tumor tissue. The rearrangement joins TRBV28 to TRBJ1-3; D is possibly TRBD1 (5 bases). The sequence came from a human donor with non-small cell lung cancer. CDR3 region: CASSFPPTGGNTIYF. In nucleotides, the CDR3 is TGTGCCAGCAGTTTCCCCCCCACAGGTGGAAACACCATATATTTT.